This T cell receptor beta chain was sequenced for a study of blood T cell repertoires in COVID-19. Overall study: In each case, the material was cDNA or gDNA derived from T cells, B-cell-depleted T cells, or PBMCs.

V lost 1 base, J lost 6 bases, and 4 bases stayed unmatched. This CDR3 spans 15 amino acids. CDR1 and CDR2 (germline): SNHLY, FYNNEI. Which cohort a participant joined came from the clinical history participants gave. Cohort 3 recovered donors had two negative PCRs, clearance, or symptom resolution. How the authors handled the data: Estimation of nucleated cell counts was performed using reference gene primer amplification. The assay was immunoSEQ multiplex PCR, and TCRdb's table has in-frame clones only and misses some. V and J calls and clone size follow that table, whereas D and trimming were derived from the DNA. Found here are fewer than 450,000 clones, 88% of them singletons; the top ten hold less than 1.5%.

This TCR was recovered from a young woman who had recovered from COVID-19. The rearrangement uses TRBV2 and TRBJ1-1; 11 bases fit TRBD1. Material: PBMCs or T cells enriched from blood (not recorded which). The CDR3 DNA sequence: TGTGCCAGCAGTGAAGGGACAGGGGGCATCGCTGAAGCTTTCTTT. This gives the protein CASSEGTGGIAEAFF.